This T cell receptor beta chain was observed in a study of T cell repertoires in cytomegalovirus infection. On the study more broadly: Matching HLA type and CMV infection were both indicated by public TCR beta signatures. Points from the study as a whole: Dominant in the ex vivo response were TCR beta clonotypes restricted by HLA-C and specific for CMV.

This CDR3 has 15 residues. Trimming took 3 bases from V and 1 from J, leaving 12 bases between them. Germline lookup yields CDR1 SEHNR and CDR2 FQNEAQ (reference sequence). MiXCR, applied by TCRdb to the reads, yields one record per CDR3 protein. The table has a few hundred thousand distinct CDR3 sequences, under 20% seen once. A few counts support this clonotype. Antigen unknown. The clonotype originates from a human donor in good health (CMV status not recorded). Some clones in this sample may be carry-over from other donors' samples. What was sequenced was PBMCs. The J gene is TRBJ2-5, the V gene TRBV7-9; maybe TRBD1 (5 bases). The CDR3: CASSFGGAGQETQYF. In DNA form, the CDR3 reads TGTGCCAGCAGCTTCGGTGGGGCCGGCCAAGAGACCCAGTACTTC.